The present entry profiles one TCR beta chain with its context. Germline-derived CDR1 and CDR2 are MGHRA and YSYEKL. V lost 0 bases to trimming and J lost 6 bases; unmatched junction nucleotides: 12. The length of the CDR3 is 19 residues. 13 Jbeta primers and 60 Vbeta primers were used for the PCR. Method: immunoSEQ multiplex PCR; TCRdb's copy keeps in-frame clones and lacks some. The sample shows some 120,000 clones, around 82% of them seen only once. These data belong to a study of cytomegalovirus exposure and HLA in healthy donors. The J gene is TRBJ2-1, the V gene TRBV4-1; 12 bases match TRBD2. The source is a male donor in good health and CMV-seropositive. Specimen: PBMCs. The CDR3 DNA sequence: TGCGCCAGCAGCCAAGACACAGGACTAGCGGGAAGGGGAGTCAATGAGCAGTTCTTC. Its protein is CASSQDTGLAGRGVNEQFF.